This T cell receptor beta chain was profiled in a study of T cells in Graves' hyperthyroidism and ophthalmopathy. At the level of the study: Peripheral blood draws took place at initial diagnosis, ahead of any treatment.

This clonotype appeared many times. CDR3 length: 14 residues. CDR1 and CDR2 (germline): MDHEN, SYDVKM. Trimming removed 5 bases at V and 2 bases at J, with 13 bases between. Amplification targeted TCR beta CDR3 regions from RNA transcripts. The HTBI primer set was used in a first-round RT-PCR of the TCR CDR3. TCRdb reanalysed the multiplex PCR reads using MiXCR and keeps one entry per CDR3 protein. The sample includes fewer than 550,000 distinct CDR3 sequences, 15% to 18% of them seen just once. Across 18 months, stable Graves' hyperthyroidism was marked by no progression to ophthalmopathy. This TCR derives from a woman younger than 35 with Graves' hyperthyroidism. Sequenced material: blood. The chain has TRBV28 and TRBJ2-7; D perhaps matches TRBD1 (5 bases). CDR3 bases: TGTGCCAGCAGTATTAGACAGCTAACCTACGAGCAGTACTTC. Protein product: CASSIRQLTYEQYF.